Sequencing of this T cell receptor beta chain was carried out in a study of blood T cell repertoires in COVID-19. Study-wide context: T cells, B-cell-depleted T cells, or PBMCs supplied cDNA or gDNA.

Germline values: CDR1 LGHNT, CDR2 FRNRAP. The CDR3 length is 16 residues. V dropped 1 base and J dropped 4 bases, with 14 bases sitting between them. Produced via immunoSEQ multiplex PCR; TCRdb's table is partial and in-frame only. The data contain hundreds of thousands of clones, approximately 80% of them singletons. The specimen sequenced was peripheral blood. The rearrangement links TRBV12-5 to TRBJ1-3; D may be TRBD1 (6 bases). The receptor's source is an elderly woman with acute or convalescent COVID-19. The CDR3 DNA follows: TGTGCTAGTGGTTTGGGACACAGGGTTAGAGGAAACACCATATATTTT. Encoded protein: CASGLGHRVRGNTIYF.